This TCR beta chain appears in the sequencing data of a study of blood T cell repertoires in COVID-19. Study-level background: From the United States, Italy and Spain came samples of acute and convalescent COVID-19.

Trimming left V 7 bases short and J 0 bases short, with 17 bases between. This CDR3 is built from 16 residues. Germline CDR1 reads LNHDA; CDR2 reads SQIVND (reference sequence). How the authors handled the data: Amplified reference gene primers provided the basis for estimating nucleated cell counts. The assay was immunoSEQ multiplex PCR, and TCRdb's table has in-frame clones only and misses some. That table supplies the V and J calls and clone size; D and trimming were determined from the DNA. This table holds over 250,000 clones, about 87% found once. Participants were placed into cohorts based on the clinical history they reported. Among Cohort 3 donors, those recovered had two negative PCRs, clearance, or symptom resolution.

Sequencing was done on a sample of PBMCs or T cells enriched from blood (not recorded which). This chain joins TRBV19 and TRBJ2-3, with a possible D match to TRBD2 (6 bases). This sequence was found in a woman aged 18-29 years who had recovered from COVID-19. CDR3 in amino acids: CASKGRLAPSTDTQYF. The CDR3 nucleotides read TGTGCCAGTAAAGGTCGGCTAGCGCCTAGCACAGATACGCAGTATTTT.